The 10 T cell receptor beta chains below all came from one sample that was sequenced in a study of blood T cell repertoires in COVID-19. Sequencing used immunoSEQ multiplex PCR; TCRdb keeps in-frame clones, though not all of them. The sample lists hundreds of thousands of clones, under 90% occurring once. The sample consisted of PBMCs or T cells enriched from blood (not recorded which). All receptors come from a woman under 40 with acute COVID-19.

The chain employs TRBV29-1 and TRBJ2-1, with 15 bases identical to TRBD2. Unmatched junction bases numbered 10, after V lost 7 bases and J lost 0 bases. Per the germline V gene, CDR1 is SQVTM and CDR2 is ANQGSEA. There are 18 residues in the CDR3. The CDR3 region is CSAEGLAGGQSSYNEQFF. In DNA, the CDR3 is TGCAGCGCTGAGGGACTAGCGGGGGGACAGAGCTCCTACAATGAGCAGTTCTTC.

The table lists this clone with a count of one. The CDR3 sequence: CASSADGGWHGYTF. CDR3 sequence (DNA): TGTGCCAGCAGTGCCGATGGGGGGTGGCATGGCTACACCTTC. This chain uses TRBV28 with TRBJ1-2; TRBD1 might be the D (5 bases). The ends were cut back, 5 bases at V and 6 bases at J, with 16 bases in the middle. Germline CDR1 MDHEN, CDR2 SYDVKM. CDR3 size: 14 residues.

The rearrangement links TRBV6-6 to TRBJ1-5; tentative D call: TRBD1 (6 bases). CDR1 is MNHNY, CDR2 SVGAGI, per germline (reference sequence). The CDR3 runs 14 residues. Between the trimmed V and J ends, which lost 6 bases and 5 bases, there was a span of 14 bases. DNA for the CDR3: TGTGCCAGCAGCCTCACAACAGGGTATCAGCCCCAGCATTTT. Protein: CASSLTTGYQPQHF.

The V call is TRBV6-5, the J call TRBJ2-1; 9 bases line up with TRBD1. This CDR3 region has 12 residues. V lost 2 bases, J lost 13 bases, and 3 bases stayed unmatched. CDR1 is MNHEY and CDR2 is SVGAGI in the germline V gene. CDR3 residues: CASSYPGQGQFF. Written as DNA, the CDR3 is TGTGCCAGCAGTTACCCGGGACAGGGTCAGTTCTTC.

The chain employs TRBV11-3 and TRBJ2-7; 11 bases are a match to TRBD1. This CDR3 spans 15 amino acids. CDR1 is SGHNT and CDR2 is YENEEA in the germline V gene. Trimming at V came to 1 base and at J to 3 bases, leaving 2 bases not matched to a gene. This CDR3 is CASSLGGTGGYEQYF. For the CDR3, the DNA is TGTGCCAGCAGCTTAGGAGGGACAGGGGGCTACGAGCAGTACTTC.

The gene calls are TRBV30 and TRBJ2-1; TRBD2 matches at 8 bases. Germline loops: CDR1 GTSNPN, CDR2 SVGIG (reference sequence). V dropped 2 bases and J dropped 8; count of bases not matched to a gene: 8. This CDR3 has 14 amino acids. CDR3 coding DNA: TGTGCCTGGAGTCTCGGCGGGGGGTCCCATGAGCAGTTCTTC. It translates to CAWSLGGGSHEQFF.

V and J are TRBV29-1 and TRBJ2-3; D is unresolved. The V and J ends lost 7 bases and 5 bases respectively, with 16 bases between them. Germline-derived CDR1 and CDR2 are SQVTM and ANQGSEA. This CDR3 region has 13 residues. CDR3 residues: CSAGPDAGDTQYF. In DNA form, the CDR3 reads TGCAGCGCTGGGCCCGATGCAGGAGATACGCAGTATTTT.

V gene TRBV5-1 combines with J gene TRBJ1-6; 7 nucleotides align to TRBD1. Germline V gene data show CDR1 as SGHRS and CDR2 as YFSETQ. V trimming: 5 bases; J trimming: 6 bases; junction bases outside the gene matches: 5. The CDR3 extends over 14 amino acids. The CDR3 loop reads CASSGGQVNSPLHF. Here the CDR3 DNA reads TGCGCCAGCAGTGGTGGACAGGTTAATTCACCCCTCCACTTT.

CDR3 DNA sequence: TGTGCCAGCATCCTGGGGGGGACTGGCGGCTACACCTTC. This translates into CASILGGTGGYTF. V usage is TRBV12-3 or TRBV12-4 and J usage is TRBJ1-2; D perhaps matches TRBD1 (5 bases). There are 13 residues in the CDR3. V was pared by 7 bases and J by 8 bases, with 17 bases between.

The CDR3 nucleotides read TGTGCCTGGATGGCCGGGACAGGCTACAATGAGCAGTTCTTC. It translates to CAWMAGTGYNEQFF. The rearrangement uses TRBV30 and TRBJ2-1; 8 nucleotides align to TRBD1. Trimming at V came to 4 bases and at J to 3 bases, leaving 5 bases not matched to a gene. Germline V gives CDR1 GTSNPN, CDR2 SVGIG (reference sequence). The length of the CDR3 is 14 residues.